This paragraph covers one T cell receptor beta chain sequence. PCR employed 60 Vbeta and 13 Jbeta primers. Method: immunoSEQ multiplex PCR; TCRdb's copy keeps in-frame clones and lacks some. The table includes approximately 150,000 clones, around four fifths detected once. This entry comes from a study of cytomegalovirus exposure and HLA in healthy donors. Germline assignment: CDR1 MNHEY and CDR2 SMNVEV (reference sequence). The CDR3 extends over 14 amino acids. V gave up 2 bases and J gave up 5 bases, with 12 bases separating them. This sequence was found in a woman aged 25 to 39 in good health and CMV-seropositive. The rearrangement links TRBV27 to TRBJ1-1, with D tentatively TRBD1 (5 bases). The sequenced sample consisted of PBMCs. The chain's CDR3 is CASSLGGGLTEAFF. The DNA for the CDR3 is TGTGCCAGCAGTTTAGGGGGGGGGTTAACTGAAGCTTTCTTT.